The clone carrying this TCR beta chain was observed a handful of times. In the authors' methods: Nucleated cell number was recorded as an estimate derived from reference gene primer amplification. Using immunoSEQ multiplex PCR, the repertoire was profiled, and TCRdb retains in-frame clones only, with some absent. V and J calls plus clone size are reproduced from that table; the DNA served to infer D and trimming. The sample yields around 300,000 clones, roughly nine tenths seen once. V was clipped by 5 bases and J by 4 bases, with 11 bases between them. Germline values: CDR1 MGHRA, CDR2 YSYEKL. The CDR3 loop spans 13 amino acids. These data belong to a study of blood T cell repertoires in COVID-19. Study in general: T cells, B-cell-depleted T cells, or PBMCs supplied cDNA or gDNA.

The chain recombines TRBV4-1 with TRBJ1-2; D may be TRBD1 (5 bases). What was sequenced was peripheral blood. The receptor's source is a man aged 45-65 years with acute or convalescent COVID-19. The CDR3 loop is CASSIRDSYGYTF. The DNA for the CDR3 is TGCGCCAGCAGCATCAGGGATAGCTATGGCTACACCTTC.